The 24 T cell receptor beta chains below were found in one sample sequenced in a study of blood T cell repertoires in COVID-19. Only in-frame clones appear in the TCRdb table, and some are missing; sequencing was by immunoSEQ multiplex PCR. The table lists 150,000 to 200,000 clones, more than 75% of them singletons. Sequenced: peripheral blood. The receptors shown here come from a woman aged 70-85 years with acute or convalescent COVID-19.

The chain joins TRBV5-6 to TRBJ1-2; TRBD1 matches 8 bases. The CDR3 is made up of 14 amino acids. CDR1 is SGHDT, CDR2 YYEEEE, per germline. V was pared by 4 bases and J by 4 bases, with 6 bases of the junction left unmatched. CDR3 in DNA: TGTGCCAGCAGCCAGGACAGGGCTGGCTATGGCTACACCTTC. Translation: CASSQDRAGYGYTF.

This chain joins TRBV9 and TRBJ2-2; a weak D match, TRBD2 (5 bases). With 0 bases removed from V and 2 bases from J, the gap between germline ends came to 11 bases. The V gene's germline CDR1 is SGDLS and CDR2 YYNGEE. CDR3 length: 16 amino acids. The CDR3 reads CASSVGSGSNTGELFF. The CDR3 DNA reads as TGTGCCAGCAGCGTAGGGTCGGGGTCTAACACCGGGGAGCTGTTTTTT.

CDR3 DNA: TGTGCCAGCTCACCGATAGGGACAGGGTCTAATGGCTACACCTTC. It encodes CASSPIGTGSNGYTF. The chain has TRBV18 and TRBJ1-2, with 9 bases identical to TRBD1. CDR1 and CDR2 from the germline V gene are KGHSH and LQKENI. CDR3 length: 15 residues. After removal of 3 bases from V and 6 bases from J, the junction contained 8 bases not matched to a gene.

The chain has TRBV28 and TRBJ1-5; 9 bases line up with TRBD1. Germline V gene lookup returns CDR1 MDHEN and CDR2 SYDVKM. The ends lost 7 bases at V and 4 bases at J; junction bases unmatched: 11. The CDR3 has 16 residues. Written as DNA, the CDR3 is TGTGCCAGCACGACCGGGACAGGGCTGTGGAATCAGCCCCAGCATTTT. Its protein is CASTTGTGLWNQPQHF. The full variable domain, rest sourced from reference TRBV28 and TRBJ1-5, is DVKVTQSSRYLVKRTGEKVFLECVQDMDHENMFWYRQDPGLGLRLIYFSYDVKMKEKGDIPEGYSVSREKKERFSLILESASTNQTSMYLCASTTGTGLWNQPQHFGDGTRLSIL.

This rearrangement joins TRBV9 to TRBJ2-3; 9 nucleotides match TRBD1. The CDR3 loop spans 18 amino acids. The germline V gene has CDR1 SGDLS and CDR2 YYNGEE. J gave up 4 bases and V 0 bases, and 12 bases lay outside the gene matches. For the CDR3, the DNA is TGTGCCAGCAGCGTAGACGCCCTGGGACAGGGAGAGCCAGATACGCAGTATTTT. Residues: CASSVDALGQGEPDTQYF.

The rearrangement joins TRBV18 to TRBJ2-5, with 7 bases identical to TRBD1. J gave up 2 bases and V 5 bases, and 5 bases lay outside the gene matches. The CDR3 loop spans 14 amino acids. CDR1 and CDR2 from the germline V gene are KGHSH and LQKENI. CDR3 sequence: CASSADRFQETQYF. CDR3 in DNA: TGTGCCAGCTCAGCGGACAGGTTTCAAGAGACCCAGTACTTC.

The CDR3 region is CASRPDRGNTEAFF. CDR3 DNA sequence: TGTGCCAGCAGACCCGACAGGGGGAACACTGAAGCTTTCTTT. This chain joins TRBV7-9 and TRBJ1-1, with 8 bases identical to TRBD1. Trimming removed 6 bases from V and 1 base from J; junction bases left unmatched: 4. The CDR3 runs 14 residues. In germline, CDR1 is SEHNR, CDR2 FQNEAQ (reference sequence).

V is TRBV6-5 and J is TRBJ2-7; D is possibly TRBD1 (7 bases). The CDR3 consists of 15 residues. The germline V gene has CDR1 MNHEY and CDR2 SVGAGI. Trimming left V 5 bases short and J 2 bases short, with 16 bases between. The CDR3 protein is CASSQDRRETYEQYF. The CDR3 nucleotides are TGTGCCAGCAGTCAGGACAGGCGGGAAACCTACGAGCAGTACTTC.

This chain's CDR3 is CASSYDRVTGEQYF. CDR3 sequence (DNA): TGTGCCAGCAGTTACGACAGGGTGACGGGAGAGCAGTACTTC. The chain couples TRBV6-5 to TRBJ2-7; 7 bases are a match to TRBD1. Germline V CDR1 and CDR2: MNHEY, SVGAGI. V was pared by 2 bases and J by 7 bases, with 8 bases of the junction left unmatched. The CDR3 is made up of 14 amino acids.

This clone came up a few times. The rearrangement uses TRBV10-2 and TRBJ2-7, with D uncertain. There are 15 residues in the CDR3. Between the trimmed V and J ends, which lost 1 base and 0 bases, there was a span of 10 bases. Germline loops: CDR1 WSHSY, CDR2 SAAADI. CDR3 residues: CASSEFGPPSYEQYF. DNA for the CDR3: TGCGCCAGCAGTGAGTTTGGGCCACCCTCCTACGAGCAGTACTTC.

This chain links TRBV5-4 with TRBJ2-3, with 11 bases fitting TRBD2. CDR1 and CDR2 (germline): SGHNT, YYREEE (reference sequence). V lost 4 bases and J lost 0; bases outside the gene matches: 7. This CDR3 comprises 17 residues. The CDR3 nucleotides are TGTGCCAGCAGCGGTTTACTAGCGGGGGTTAGCACAGATACGCAGTATTTT. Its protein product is CASSGLLAGVSTDTQYF.

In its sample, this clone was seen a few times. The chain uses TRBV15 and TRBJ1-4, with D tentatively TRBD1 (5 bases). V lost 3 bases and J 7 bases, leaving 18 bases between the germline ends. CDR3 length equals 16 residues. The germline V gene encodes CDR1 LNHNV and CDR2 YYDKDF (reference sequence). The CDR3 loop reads CATSSGPQGLGEKLFF. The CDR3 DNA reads TGTGCCACCAGCAGTGGGCCCCAGGGTCTGGGTGAAAAACTGTTTTTT.

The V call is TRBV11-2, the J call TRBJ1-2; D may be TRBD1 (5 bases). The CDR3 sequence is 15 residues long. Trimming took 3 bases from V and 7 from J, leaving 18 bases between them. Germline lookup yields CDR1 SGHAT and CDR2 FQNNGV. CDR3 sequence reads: CASSLDRTFGSGYTF. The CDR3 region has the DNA TGTGCCAGCAGCTTGGATAGGACATTTGGTAGTGGCTACACCTTC.

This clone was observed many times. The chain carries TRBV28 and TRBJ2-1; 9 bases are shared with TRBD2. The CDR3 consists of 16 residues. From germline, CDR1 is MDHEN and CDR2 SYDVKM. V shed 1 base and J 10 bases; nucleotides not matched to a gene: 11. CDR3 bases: TGTGCCAGCAGTTTATCTCTGTCTAGCGGGAACACGGAGCAGTTCTTC. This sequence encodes CASSLSLSSGNTEQFF.

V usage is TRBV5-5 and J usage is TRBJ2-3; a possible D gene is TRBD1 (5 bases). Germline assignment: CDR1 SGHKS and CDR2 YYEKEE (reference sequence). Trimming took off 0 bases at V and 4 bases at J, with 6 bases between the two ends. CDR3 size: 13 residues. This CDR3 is CASSLDRPDTQYF. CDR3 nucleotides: TGTGCCAGCAGCTTGGACAGGCCAGATACGCAGTATTTT.

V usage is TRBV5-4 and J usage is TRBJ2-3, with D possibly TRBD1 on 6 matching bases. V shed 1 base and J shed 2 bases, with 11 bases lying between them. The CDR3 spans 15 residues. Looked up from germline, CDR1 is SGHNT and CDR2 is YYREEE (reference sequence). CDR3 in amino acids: CASSLSTGLTDTQYF. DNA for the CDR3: TGTGCCAGCAGCTTGTCAACAGGGCTCACAGATACGCAGTATTTT.

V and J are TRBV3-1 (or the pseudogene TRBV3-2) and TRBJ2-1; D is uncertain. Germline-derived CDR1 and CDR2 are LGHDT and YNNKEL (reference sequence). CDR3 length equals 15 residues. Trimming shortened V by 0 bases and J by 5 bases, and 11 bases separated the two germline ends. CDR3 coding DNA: TGTGCCAGCAGCCAAGATCCCCAGACACACAATGAGCAGTTCTTC. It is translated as CASSQDPQTHNEQFF.

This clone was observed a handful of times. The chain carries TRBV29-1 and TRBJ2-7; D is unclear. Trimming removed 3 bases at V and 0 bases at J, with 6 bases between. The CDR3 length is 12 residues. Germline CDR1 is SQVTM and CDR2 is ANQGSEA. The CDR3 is CSVDGSSYEQYF. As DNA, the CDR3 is TGCAGCGTTGACGGTAGCTCCTACGAGCAGTACTTC.

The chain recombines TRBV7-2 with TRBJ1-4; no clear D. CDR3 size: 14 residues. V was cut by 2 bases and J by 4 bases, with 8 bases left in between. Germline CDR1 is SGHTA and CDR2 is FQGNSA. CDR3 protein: CASSLWSGNEKLFF. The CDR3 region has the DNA TGTGCCAGCAGCTTATGGTCCGGTAATGAAAAACTGTTTTTT. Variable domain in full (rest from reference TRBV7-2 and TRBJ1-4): GAGVSQSPSNKVTEKGKDVELRCDPISGHTALYWYRQSLGQGLEFLIYFQGNSAPDKSGLPSDRFSAERTGGSVSTLTIQRTQQEDSAVYLCASSLWSGNEKLFFGSGTQLSVL.

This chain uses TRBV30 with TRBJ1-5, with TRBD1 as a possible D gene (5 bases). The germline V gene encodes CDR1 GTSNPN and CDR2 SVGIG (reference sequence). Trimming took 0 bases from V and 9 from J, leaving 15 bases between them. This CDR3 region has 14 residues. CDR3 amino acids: CAWSVRGVAGPQHF. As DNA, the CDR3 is TGTGCCTGGAGTGTACGGGGGGTGGCGGGGCCCCAGCATTTT.

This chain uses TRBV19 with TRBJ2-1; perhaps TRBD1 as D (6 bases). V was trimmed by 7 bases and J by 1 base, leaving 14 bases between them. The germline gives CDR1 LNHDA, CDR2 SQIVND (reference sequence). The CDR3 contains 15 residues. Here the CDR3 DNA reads TGTGCCAGTAAGCCAGGGGCGATTTCCTACAATGAGCAGTTCTTC. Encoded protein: CASKPGAISYNEQFF.

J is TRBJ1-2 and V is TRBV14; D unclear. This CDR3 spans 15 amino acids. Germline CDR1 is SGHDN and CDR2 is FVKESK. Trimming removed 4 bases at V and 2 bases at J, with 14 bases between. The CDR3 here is CASSRDGARNYGYTF. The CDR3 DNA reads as TGTGCCAGCAGCCGAGACGGAGCGAGGAACTATGGCTACACCTTC.

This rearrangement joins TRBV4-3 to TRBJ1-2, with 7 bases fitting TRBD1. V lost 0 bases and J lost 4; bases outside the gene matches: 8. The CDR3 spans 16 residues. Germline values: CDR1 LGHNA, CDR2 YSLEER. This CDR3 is CASSQDGRDSTYGYTF. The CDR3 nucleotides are TGCGCCAGCAGCCAAGATGGACGGGACAGCACCTATGGCTACACCTTC.

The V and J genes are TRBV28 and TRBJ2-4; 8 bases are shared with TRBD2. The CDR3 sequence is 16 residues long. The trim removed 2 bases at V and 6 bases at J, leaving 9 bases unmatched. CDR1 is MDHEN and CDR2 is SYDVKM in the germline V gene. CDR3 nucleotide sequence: TGTGCCAGCAGTTTAGTTGGACTAGCAGCCCGAAACATTCAGTACTTC. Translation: CASSLVGLAARNIQYF.